Listed below are T cell receptor beta chains from one sample, sequenced in a study of T cells in Graves' hyperthyroidism and ophthalmopathy. One entry per CDR3 protein, called by TCRdb with MiXCR from the multiplex PCR reads. The table shows 450,000 to 600,000 distinct CDR3 sequences, with around 13% occurring only once. The sequenced material came from blood. The receptors derive from a woman between 40 and 55 years old with Graves' hyperthyroidism. The conserved cysteine and the conserved F or W are not part of the CDR3 here. A clone size is listed for some rows: how often the clone was seen (once, few, many), or a class if it is expanded.

clone_size j_call v_call cdr3_aa
many TRBJ1-2 TRBV2 ASRPGTSAKHGYT
- TRBJ2-1 TRBV7-3 ASSLGPNYNEQF
- TRBJ2-5 TRBV2 ASSVGIGETQY
few TRBJ2-2 TRBV5-1 ASSFGQTNTGEPF
- TRBJ2-1 TRBV19 ASSIAGNRGRYNEQF
many TRBJ2-7 TRBV7-8 ASSLFEGEYEQY
few TRBJ2-3 TRBV10-1 ASSDGTVHTDTQY
- TRBJ2-2 TRBV7-9 ASSLHSTGELF
many TRBJ1-1 TRBV5-1 ASGGNANTEAF
- TRBJ1-5 TRBV19 ASSIQRGNQPQH
many TRBJ2-2 TRBV20-1 SARLVVNTGELF
many TRBJ2-7 TRBV11-2 ASSPPSRREQY
- TRBJ2-7 TRBV29-1 SVEATGIVHEQY
few TRBJ1-2 TRBV6-7 ASSYSGRNGYT
- TRBJ2-1 TRBV5-6 ASSVRQGAYEQF
- TRBJ2-6 TRBV19 ASKPGQGAVGGANVLT
- TRBJ1-5 TRBV19 ASSMAGTSNQPQH
many TRBJ1-1 TRBV2 ASSAGHGSTEAF
many TRBJ2-1 TRBV30 AWSVLASGQYNEQF
- TRBJ2-6 TRBV11-2 ASSLGWTSGANVLT
many TRBJ2-7 TRBV27 ASSLSWDYEQY
many TRBJ2-7 TRBV15 ATSRGKVTSGPYEQY
many TRBJ1-6 TRBV12-3/TRBV12-4 ASTIAGARVAPLH
- TRBJ2-1 TRBV19 ASSRKGLAGGLYNEQF
many TRBJ1-1 TRBV18 ASSRGQGAGTEAF
- TRBJ2-3 TRBV7-9 ASSQSHTGDDTDTQY
many TRBJ2-3 TRBV5-1 ASRGGPGTDTQY
- TRBJ1-5 TRBV12-3/TRBV12-4 ASSNPPDQPQH
- TRBJ2-1 TRBV20-1 SARTYTYNEQF
few TRBJ1-2 TRBV28 ASSLYGGAGYGYT
many TRBJ2-7 TRBV28 ASTSVPSYEQY
many TRBJ2-1 TRBV28 ASSPRAGTGHNNEQF
many TRBJ2-3 TRBV7-2 ASSTALTGGGDTQY